The sample holds a few counts of the clone carrying this T cell receptor (beta chain). Its target is unknown. This entry belongs to a study of CD8 T cell repertoires and HIV-1 epitope variants. Study information: Controls were a CMV, EBV and flu peptide pool, Ebola AY9 negative control, and no-peptide well. Tested: three Gag epitope families, Nef HW9 and YT9.

V lost 3 bases and J 4 bases, leaving 12 bases between the germline ends. Germline V lookup: CDR1 MDHEN, CDR2 SYDVKM. The CDR3 is 14 amino acids. Study-wide findings and caveats: Six of nine antigen-specific clonotypes appeared cross-reactive to autologous or escape variants.

Libraries were prepared by immunoSEQ multiplex PCR; TCRdb keeps only in-frame clonotypes and omits some of them. The table shows about 5,100 clones, with 65% occurring only once. The sample comprised cultured CD8+ T cells derived from PBMCs. This clonotype was sampled from a male donor with HIV. V and J are TRBV28 and TRBJ1-1; D remains unclear. The CDR3 DNA reads TGTGCCAGCAGTTTTCGGGGATGGGGCACTGAAGCTTTCTTT. This codes for CASSFRGWGTEAFF.